The 27 T cell receptor beta chains given below trace back to one sample, sequenced in a study of molecular identifiers for immune sequencing clone quantification. TCRdb reanalysed the PCR reads using MiXCR and keeps one entry per CDR3 protein. The data show about 86,000 distinct CDR3 sequences, 20% to 30% seen once. The sequenced material came from naive CD8+ T cells from blood, with Jurkat cell RNA spiked in. The subset was: FACS-sorted CD8+CD4-CCR7+CD45RA+ naive T cells. The receptor source for this set is a human donor in good health. Some libraries in this study had Jurkat cell RNA spiked in.

This clonotype was seen more than once but under ten times. The chain has TRBV9 and TRBJ2-3; 12 positions match TRBD2. CDR1 SGDLS and CDR2 YYNGEE come from the germline V gene. This CDR3 is 16 amino acids long. V dropped 4 bases and J dropped 5; count of bases not matched to a gene: 8. CDR3 in DNA: TGTGCCAGCAGCCCAGGACTAGCGGGGACCCGAGATACGCAGTATTTT. Protein: CASSPGLAGTRDTQYF.

The gene calls are TRBV10-3 and TRBJ2-2; 10 nucleotides agree with TRBD2. The CDR3 is 13 residues long. The germline CDR1 and CDR2 sequences are ENHRY and SYGVKD. V gave up 11 bases and J gave up 3 bases; unmatched junction bases: 3. The CDR3 sequence: CALLAGDTGELFF. The CDR3 DNA sequence: TGTGCCCTCCTAGCGGGAGACACCGGGGAGCTGTTTTTT.

This clonotype was counted at least ten times. The chain carries TRBV6-5 and TRBJ2-7, with 9 bases fitting TRBD1. The CDR3 has 14 residues. Germline assignment: CDR1 MNHEY and CDR2 SVGAGI. The trim removed 5 bases at V and 4 bases at J, leaving 6 bases unmatched. CDR3 protein: CASSPGTGIYEQYF. CDR3 in DNA: TGTGCCAGCAGTCCCGGGACAGGGATATACGAGCAGTACTTC.

This clonotype has just a few counts. This chain uses TRBV20-1 with TRBJ1-2; D possibly corresponds to TRBD1 (6 bases). The CDR3 sequence is 13 residues long. Germline CDR1 and CDR2: DFQATT and SNEGSKA (reference sequence). Trimming pared 3 bases from V and 2 bases from J, leaving 10 bases between. The CDR3 DNA is TGCAGTGCTAGGGAGGGGGTGAACTATGGCTACACCTTC. Protein: CSAREGVNYGYTF.

This clonotype was picked up a small number of times. The chain is built from TRBV7-9 and TRBJ2-7, with D possibly called TRBD1 or TRBD2 (6 bases each). Trimming removed 1 base from V and 4 bases from J, with 14 bases in between. Germline CDR1 is SEHNR and CDR2 is FQNEAQ (reference sequence). CDR3 length: 15 amino acids. DNA for the CDR3: TGTGCCAGCAGCTTAGGGGTGGGGGGCGCGTACGAGCAGTACTTC. Translated: CASSLGVGGAYEQYF.

This clonotype was recorded only once. A much larger clone sits a single nucleotide away, making a read error possible. J is TRBJ1-1 and V is TRBV12-3 or TRBV12-4, with D possibly being TRBD1 (5 bases). CDR3 length equals 12 residues. DNA of the CDR3: TGTGCCGGCAGTTTTGGGGGCACTGAAGCTTTCTTT. Translation: CAGSFGGTEAFF.

With respect to this clonotype: The junction differs from germline at one of its ends, possibly a read error. The chain recombines TRBV27 with TRBJ2-7, with D possibly TRBD2 on 6 matching bases. This CDR3 region has 13 residues. CDR1 is MNHEY and CDR2 is SMNVEV in the germline V gene (reference sequence). CDR3 in DNA: TGTGCCAGCAGTTTGGGGGGTTCCTACGAGCGGTACTTC. The encoded protein is CASSLGGSYERYF.

This clonotype came up a few times. The chain carries TRBV4-2 and TRBJ2-5; the D gene is possibly TRBD2 (6 bases). The germline V and J ends were trimmed by 3 bases and 2 bases, with 13 bases remaining between them. The CDR3 covers 15 residues. In germline, CDR1 is LGHNA, CDR2 YNFKEQ. The CDR3 reads CASSQEPGLQETQYF. The CDR3 coding sequence is TGTGCCAGCAGCCAGGAACCGGGACTTCAAGAGACCCAGTACTTC.

In this sample, this clonotype turned up a few times. A much more abundant neighbour one base away suggests this may be a read error. The J gene is TRBJ2-7, the V gene TRBV7-2, with 9 bases matching TRBD2. The CDR3 extends over 15 amino acids. Germline loops: CDR1 SGHTA, CDR2 FQGNSA. The CDR3 DNA reads TGTGCCAGCAGACCTGATTTAGCGGGGGCCTACGCGCAGTACTTC. Translated, it gives CASRPDLAGAYAQYF.

In DNA form, the CDR3 reads TGTGCCAGCGGACACACACGCACAGATACGCAGTATTTT. This codes for CASGHTRTDTQYF. V gene TRBV11-3 combines with J gene TRBJ2-3; a possible D gene is TRBD1 (5 bases). Germline V gene sequence: CDR1 SGHNT, CDR2 YENEEA. This CDR3 has 13 residues. Deletions cut 8 bases from V and 1 base from J, with 10 bases between.

In its sample, this clonotype was seen many times. The chain is built from TRBV7-8 and TRBJ1-3; D is ambiguous. V was trimmed by 1 base and J by 9 bases, leaving 7 bases between them. CDR1 is SGHVS, CDR2 FQNEAQ, per germline. This CDR3 has 12 residues. As DNA, the CDR3 is TGTGCCAGCAGCTTAGAACTGGGCACCATATATTTT. Translating gives CASSLELGTIYF.

A note on this clonotype: A much larger clone sits a single nucleotide away, making a read error possible. The CDR3 region has the DNA TGTGCCAGCAGTTCATGGGACCGCCAAGAGCCCCAGTACTTC. Its translation is CASSSWDRQEPQYF. V usage is TRBV28 and J usage is TRBJ2-5; TRBD1 or TRBD2 may be the D gene (5 bases each). The CDR3 sequence is 14 residues long. CDR1 and CDR2 (germline): MDHEN, SYDVKM.

This clonotype was seen a few times. The chain carries TRBV28 and TRBJ1-5, with 10 nucleotides matching TRBD1. The trim removed 4 bases at V and 7 bases at J, leaving 1 base unmatched. Germline V gene lookup returns CDR1 MDHEN and CDR2 SYDVKM. This CDR3 spans 13 amino acids. The CDR3 DNA is TGTGCCAGCAGTTGGACAGGGGGACAGCCCCAGCATTTT. It translates to CASSWTGGQPQHF.

Comments on this clonotype: The junction differs from germline at one of its ends, possibly a read error. The CDR3 reads CTSLQGHEQYF. CDR3 nucleotides: TGTACCAGTTTACAGGGCCACGAGCAGTACTTC. The chain employs TRBV19 and TRBJ2-7; maybe TRBD1 (6 bases). Germline V CDR1 and CDR2: LNHDA, SQIVND (reference sequence). The CDR3 loop spans 11 amino acids.

This clonotype was seen a few times. The genes are TRBV20-1 and TRBJ1-6; no definite D call. The V end was cut by 7 bases, the J end by 3 bases, with 19 bases between. The germline gives CDR1 DFQATT, CDR2 SNEGSKA (reference sequence). This CDR3 spans 16 amino acids. DNA of the CDR3: TGCAGTGTCAGAGTCCCCCCCGGAGTCTATAATTCACCCCTCCACTTT. Its protein is CSVRVPPGVYNSPLHF.

Comments on this clonotype: A much larger clone lies a single base off, so this may be a read error. V usage is TRBV7-9 and J usage is TRBJ2-3, with D tentatively TRBD1 (5 bases). With 7 bases removed from V and 5 bases from J, the gap between germline ends came to 16 bases. Looked up from germline, CDR1 is SEHNR and CDR2 is FQNEAQ (reference sequence). CDR3 length: 14 amino acids. In nucleotides, the CDR3 is TGTGCCAGCAACCCACCTAGTAGGGGAGATACGCAGTATTTT. It codes for CASNPPSRGDTQYF. The whole variable domain, filled in from reference TRBV7-9 and TRBJ2-3, reads DTGVSQNPRHKITKRGQNVTFRCDPISEHNRLYWYRQTLGQGPEFLTYFQNEAQLEKSRLLSDRFSAERPKGSFSTLEIQRTEQGDSAMYLCASNPPSRGDTQYFGPGTRLTVL.

There are many counts of this clonotype. The rearrangement joins TRBV7-3 to TRBJ2-1; possibly TRBD2 for D (6 bases). This CDR3 comprises 16 residues. The V end lost 4 bases, the J end lost 4 bases, and 17 bases lay between the germline ends. The germline V gene has CDR1 SGHTA and CDR2 FQGTGA. CDR3: CASSSGTSSRYNEQFF. The DNA of the CDR3 is TGTGCCAGCAGCTCCGGGACTTCCTCCCGATACAATGAGCAGTTCTTC.

The table lists this clonotype with a few counts. The chain links TRBV6-2 or TRBV6-3 to TRBJ2-1; D unresolved. The CDR3 covers 16 residues. Trimming removed 0 bases at V and 6 bases at J, with 15 bases between. Germline assignment: CDR1 MNHEY and CDR2 SVGEGT. CDR3 sequence: CASSYSSPKRGNEQFF. The CDR3 DNA sequence: TGTGCCAGCAGTTACTCTTCTCCCAAGAGAGGCAATGAGCAGTTCTTC.

As regards this clonotype: The junction shows a germline mismatch at one end, possibly a read error. The chain links TRBV5-3 to TRBJ1-6; no clear D gene. TRBV5-3 carries the ORF label, with uncertain function. The CDR3 loop spans 14 amino acids. CDR3 region: CASSLEGLNSPLHF. The DNA of the CDR3 is TGTGCCAGCAGCTTGGAAGGGTTAAATTCACCCCTCCACTTT.

This clonotype was counted many times. The chain couples TRBV13 to TRBJ1-4; D is unclear. The CDR3 is made up of 14 amino acids. V was clipped by 4 bases and J by 7 bases, with 13 bases between them. Germline CDR1 PRHDT, CDR2 FYEKMQ (reference sequence). As DNA, the CDR3 is TGTGCCAGCAGCTCCAGAACCGTCGGTGAAAAACTGTTTTTT. It encodes CASSSRTVGEKLFF.

This clonotype was detected ten times or more. The chain recombines TRBV5-1 with TRBJ1-1; 9 bases are a match to TRBD1. The V gene's germline CDR1 is SGHRS and CDR2 YFSETQ. Trimming at V came to 4 bases and at J to 3 bases, leaving 13 bases not matched to a gene. The CDR3 sequence is 17 residues long. The CDR3 sequence is CASSVPGQGFLDTEAFF. As DNA, the CDR3 is TGCGCCAGCAGCGTACCGGGACAGGGTTTTTTGGACACTGAAGCTTTCTTT.

About this clonotype: A much larger clone differs from this one at a single base, so this may be a read error. The chain links TRBV27 to TRBJ2-6, with D uncertain. V lost 7 bases and J 3 bases, leaving 13 bases between the germline ends. This CDR3 has 15 amino acids. Germline CDR1 is MNHEY and CDR2 is SMNVEV (reference sequence). The CDR3 is CASTPPGFGANVLTF. CDR3 coding DNA: TGTGCCAGCACCCCCCCCGGCTTTGGGGCCAACGTCCTGACTTTC.

This clonotype was counted once. V usage is TRBV12-3 or TRBV12-4 and J usage is TRBJ2-7; D is ambiguous. CDR3 length equals 13 residues. The V and J ends lost 2 bases and 2 bases respectively, with 7 bases between them. CDR3 sequence reads: CASSLLDPYEQYF. The CDR3 region has the DNA TGTGCCAGCAGTTTACTAGACCCCTACGAGCAGTACTTC.

This clonotype was recorded a few times. The chain couples TRBV15 to TRBJ1-3; a weak D match, TRBD1 (6 bases). Germline lookup yields CDR1 LNHNV and CDR2 YYDKDF (reference sequence). V shed 1 base and J shed 2 bases, with 9 bases lying between them. CDR3 length equals 15 residues. The CDR3 region has the DNA TGTGCCACCAGCAGAGGGGGGGCCCCTGGAAACACCATATATTTT. It is translated as CATSRGGAPGNTIYF.

Ten or more counts support this clonotype. The chain recombines TRBV30 with TRBJ2-2; no clear D gene. V shed 0 bases and J shed 4 bases, with 9 bases lying between them. CDR1 and CDR2 (germline): GTSNPN, SVGIG (reference sequence). The CDR3 totals 14 residues. As DNA, the CDR3 is TGTGCCTGGAGTGTAGGCAGTTTCACCGGGGAGCTGTTTTTT. The encoded protein is CAWSVGSFTGELFF.

This clonotype has a count of ten or more. V usage is TRBV19 and J usage is TRBJ1-1; D uncertain. The length of the CDR3 is 13 residues. Germline lookup yields CDR1 LNHDA and CDR2 SQIVND (reference sequence). The V end lost 2 bases, the J end lost 1 base, and 5 bases lay between the germline ends. The CDR3 nucleotides are TGTGCCAGTAGTATAAGTCAGAACACTGAAGCTTTCTTT. Translated, it gives CASSISQNTEAFF.

This clonotype appeared once. Given a much more abundant clone one base away, this may be a read error. This chain connects TRBV11-2 to TRBJ2-3, with D unresolved. This CDR3 region has 15 residues. CDR1 and CDR2 (germline): SGHAT, FQNNGV. CDR3 sequence (DNA): TGTGTCAGCAGCTTAGAGGTCCCAGTCACAGATACGCAGTATTTT. Protein sequence: CVSSLEVPVTDTQYF.